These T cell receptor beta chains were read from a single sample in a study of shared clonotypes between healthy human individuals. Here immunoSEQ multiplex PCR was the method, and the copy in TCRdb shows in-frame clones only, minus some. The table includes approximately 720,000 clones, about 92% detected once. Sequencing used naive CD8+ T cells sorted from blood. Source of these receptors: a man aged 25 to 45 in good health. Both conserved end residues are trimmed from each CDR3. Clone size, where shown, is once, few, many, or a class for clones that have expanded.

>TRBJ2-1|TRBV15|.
ATSSSYNEQF
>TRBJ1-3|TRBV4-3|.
ASSQDRWSGNTIY
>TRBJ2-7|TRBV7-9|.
ASSLGDKTYEQY
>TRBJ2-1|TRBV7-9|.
ASIPLAASYNEQF
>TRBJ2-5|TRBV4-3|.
ASSQVQGLETQY
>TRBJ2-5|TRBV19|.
ATAPGQGAGSQETQY
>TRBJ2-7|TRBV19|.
ASSINYRARREAYEQY
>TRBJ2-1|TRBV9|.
ASSAGVDEQF
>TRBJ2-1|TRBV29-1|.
SVEASGRAEWSNEQF
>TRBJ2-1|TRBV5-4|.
ASSLGNGVPYNEQF
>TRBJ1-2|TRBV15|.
ATSSEGGYYGYT
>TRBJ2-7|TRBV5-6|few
ASSLGLAGEQY
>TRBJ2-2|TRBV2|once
ASRRGTGELF
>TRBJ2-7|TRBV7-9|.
ASSYTPRVPSYEQY
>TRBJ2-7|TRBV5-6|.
ASSPTWPAAEQY
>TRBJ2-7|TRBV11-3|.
ASSPDREDEQY
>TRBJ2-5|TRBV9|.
ASSVGGIGPVETQY
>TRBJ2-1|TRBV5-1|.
ASSTRASYNEQF
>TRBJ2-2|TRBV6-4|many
ASSDSGAGELF
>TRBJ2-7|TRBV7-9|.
ASSSGPLEQY
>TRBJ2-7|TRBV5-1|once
ATGPGTGVYEQY
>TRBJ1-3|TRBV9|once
ASSPHRGGNTIY
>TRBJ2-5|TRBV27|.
ASSLLGEGETQY
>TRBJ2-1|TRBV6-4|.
ASSDLAGGGYNEQF
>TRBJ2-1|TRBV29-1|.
SVVWDRVDEQF
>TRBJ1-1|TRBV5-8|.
ASSLAPGSNTEAF
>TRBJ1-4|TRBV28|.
ASTPGLSNEKLF
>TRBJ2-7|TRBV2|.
ASTGGSTDEQY
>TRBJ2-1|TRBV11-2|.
ASSRSTATSGYNEQF
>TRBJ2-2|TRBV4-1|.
ASSQEQGPTGELF
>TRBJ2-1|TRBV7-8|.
ASSSQTRDEQF
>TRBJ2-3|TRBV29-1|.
SVEGSYTDTQY
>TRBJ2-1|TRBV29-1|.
SADDEAGGREQF
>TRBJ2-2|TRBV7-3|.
ASSLTPANTGELF
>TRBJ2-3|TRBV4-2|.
ASSQDPGAKPDTQY
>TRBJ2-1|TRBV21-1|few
ARPQSLPNEQF
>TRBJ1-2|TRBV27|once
ASSSGQANYGYT
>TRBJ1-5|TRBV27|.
ASSLSGHQPQH
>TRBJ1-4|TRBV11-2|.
ASSLRGRGEKLF
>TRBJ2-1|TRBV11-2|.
ASSLGTSGIILNEQF
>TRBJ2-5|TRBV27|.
ASSLISATSRETQY
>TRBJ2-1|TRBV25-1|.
ASRISGGGEQF
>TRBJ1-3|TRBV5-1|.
ASNRPPSGNTIY